The 21 T cell receptor beta chains below were found in one sample sequenced in a study of cytomegalovirus exposure and HLA in healthy donors. PCR amplification relied on 60 Vbeta primers (plus 13 Jbeta primers). The table came from immunoSEQ multiplex PCR; TCRdb's copy has only in-frame clones and leaves some out. The sample consists of 150,000 to 200,000 clones, over 70% of them appearing once. The sequencing sample was made of PBMCs. Receptor source: a woman aged 25 to 39 in good health and CMV-seronegative.

V usage is TRBV7-2 and J usage is TRBJ1-2; 11 bases map to TRBD1. This CDR3 is 14 amino acids long. With V trimmed by 5 bases and J by 7 bases, 6 bases remained unmatched. Looked up from germline, CDR1 is SGHTA and CDR2 is FQGNSA. CDR3 amino acids: CASSPLGTGGGYTF. The CDR3 DNA reads TGTGCCAGCAGCCCCCTCGGGACAGGGGGTGGCTACACCTTC.

The CDR3 nucleotides are TGTGCCAGCATCAACGAGCAGTACTTC. Protein sequence: CASINEQYF. The rearrangement links TRBV27 to TRBJ2-7, with D uncertain. V lost 7 bases to trimming and J lost 5 bases, with 3 bases between them. This CDR3 comprises 9 residues. CDR1 is MNHEY and CDR2 is SMNVEV in the germline V gene (reference sequence).

This chain joins TRBV9 and TRBJ2-3; 7 bases map to TRBD2. This CDR3 has 16 residues. Germline loops: CDR1 SGDLS, CDR2 YYNGEE. The J segment lost 3 bases and the V segment lost 0 bases, leaving 7 bases of the junction unmatched. The CDR3 DNA reads TGTGCCAGCAGCGTAGCAAGCGGACTAGGTACAGATACGCAGTATTTT. Protein sequence: CASSVASGLGTDTQYF.

The V and J genes are TRBV7-6 and TRBJ2-3; no definite D call. Germline V gene lookup returns CDR1 SGHVS and CDR2 FNYEAQ. This CDR3 spans 14 amino acids. The V gene lost 0 bases and the J gene lost 3 bases, with 7 bases spanning the gap. As DNA, the CDR3 is TGTGCCAGCAGCTTAGCAGAGGTGACAGATACGCAGTATTTT. Protein: CASSLAEVTDTQYF. Together with reference TRBV7-6 and TRBJ2-3, the CDR3 gives the full variable domain: GAGVSQSPRYKVTKRGQDVALRCDPISGHVSLYWYRQALGQGPEFLTYFNYEAQQDKSGLPNDRFSAERPEGSISTLTIQRTEQRDSAMYRCASSLAEVTDTQYFGPGTRLTVL.

This clone was observed a handful of times. The gene calls are TRBV5-6 and TRBJ2-7; TRBD1 agrees at 8 bases. Germline V gene sequence: CDR1 SGHDT, CDR2 YYEEEE. With V trimmed by 6 bases and J by 4 bases, 9 bases remained unmatched. The CDR3 is 14 residues long. CDR3 nucleotide sequence: TGTGCCAGCAACGGACCAGGGGGCACGTACGAGCAGTACTTC. Its translation is CASNGPGGTYEQYF.

This chain joins TRBV4-3 and TRBJ2-7, with a tentative D call TRBD2 (6 bases). The CDR3 sequence is 15 residues long. Germline loops: CDR1 LGHNA, CDR2 YSLEER. Trimming removed 0 bases from V and 7 bases from J, with 16 bases in between. The DNA for the CDR3 is TGCGCCAGCAGCCAAGAGCTAGCGTCTTATCGGGAGCAGTACTTC. Translated, it gives CASSQELASYREQYF.

The genes are TRBV7-9 and TRBJ1-5, with TRBD1 matching 7 bases. J gave up 5 bases and V 5 bases, and 3 bases lay outside the gene matches. CDR1 is SEHNR and CDR2 is FQNEAQ in the germline V gene (reference sequence). This CDR3 spans 13 amino acids. The CDR3: CASSRDRDQPQHF. The CDR3 DNA is TGTGCCAGCAGCCGAGACAGGGATCAGCCCCAGCATTTT.

V gene TRBV5-1 combines with J gene TRBJ1-2, with D unresolved. Germline values: CDR1 SGHRS, CDR2 YFSETQ. The CDR3 is made up of 13 amino acids. V lost 0 bases and J lost 2, with 5 bases in between. The DNA for the CDR3 is TGCGCCAGCAGCTTGGTAGTGAACTATGGCTACACCTTC. Translating it yields CASSLVVNYGYTF.

The V call is TRBV7-2, the J call TRBJ2-7, with D perhaps matching TRBD1 (6 bases). The germline V gene encodes CDR1 SGHTA and CDR2 FQGNSA. The CDR3 totals 14 residues. Trimming removed 5 bases at V and 3 bases at J, with 14 bases between. CDR3 in DNA: TGTGCCAGCAGCCCCACGACAGGTTACTACGAGCAGTACTTC. Protein sequence: CASSPTTGYYEQYF.

The chain carries TRBV2 and TRBJ1-5, with 8 bases that match TRBD1. Germline-derived CDR1 and CDR2 are SNHLY and FYNNEI. Trimming removed 4 bases from V and 7 bases from J; junction bases left unmatched: 18. The length of the CDR3 is 18 residues. The CDR3 coding sequence is TGTGCCAGCAGTGTCCCCGGGACAGGAACGCCGCGTAACCAGCCCCAGCATTTT. Translating it yields CASSVPGTGTPRNQPQHF.

The chain joins TRBV7-9 to TRBJ2-1; D gene uncertain. Germline lookup yields CDR1 SEHNR and CDR2 FQNEAQ (reference sequence). This CDR3 is 15 amino acids long. V lost 1 base and J 6 bases, leaving 13 bases between the germline ends. CDR3 bases: TGTGCCAGCAGCTTAGTCGAGGTTGCCAGCAATGAGCAGTTCTTC. It translates to CASSLVEVASNEQFF.

The rearrangement uses TRBV10-1 and TRBJ2-2; a weak D match, TRBD2 (5 bases). CDR1 and CDR2 from the germline V gene are WNHNN and SYGVQD (reference sequence). CDR3 length: 12 amino acids. The V end was cut by 5 bases, the J end by 6 bases, with 7 bases between. The CDR3 bases are TGCGCCAGCAGTCCCGGGGCCGGGGAGCTGTTTTTT. It is translated as CASSPGAGELFF.

The V gene is TRBV27, the J gene TRBJ1-2, with 7 nucleotides matching TRBD1. With V trimmed by 5 bases and J by 3 bases, 9 bases remained unmatched. The germline V gene encodes CDR1 MNHEY and CDR2 SMNVEV (reference sequence). The CDR3 has 15 amino acids. CDR3 DNA: TGTGCCAGCAGTCCGGGGACAGACAGTTACTATGGCTACACCTTC. It codes for CASSPGTDSYYGYTF.

The chain uses TRBV28 and TRBJ1-1, with D uncertain. This CDR3 contains 12 residues. Germline CDR1 is MDHEN and CDR2 is SYDVKM. V was trimmed by 1 base and J by 8 bases, leaving 8 bases between them. CDR3: CASSLSRAEAFF. In DNA, the CDR3 is TGTGCCAGCAGTTTATCGCGGGCAGAAGCTTTCTTT.

The J gene is TRBJ2-5, the V gene TRBV6-6; 9 bases agree with TRBD2. CDR1 is MNHNY, CDR2 SVGAGI, per germline (reference sequence). The CDR3 contains 16 residues. After removal of 0 bases from V and 4 bases from J, the junction contained 6 bases not matched to a gene. The CDR3 here is CASSYSSSGIPETQYF. The DNA for the CDR3 is TGTGCCAGCAGTTACTCTTCTAGCGGGATTCCAGAGACCCAGTACTTC.

The chain couples TRBV7-2 to TRBJ2-3, with 9 bases fitting TRBD1. CDR1 is SGHTA and CDR2 is FQGNSA in the germline V gene. The CDR3 runs 14 residues. V dropped 5 bases and J dropped 2; count of bases not matched to a gene: 2. CDR3 in amino acids: CASSRDRATDTQYF. The CDR3 nucleotides read TGTGCCAGCAGCCGGGACAGGGCCACAGATACGCAGTATTTT. Together with reference TRBV7-2 and TRBJ2-3, the CDR3 gives the full variable domain: GAGVSQSPSNKVTEKGKDVELRCDPISGHTALYWYRQSLGQGLEFLIYFQGNSAPDKSGLPSDRFSAERTGGSVSTLTIQRTQQEDSAVYLCASSRDRATDTQYFGPGTRLTVL.

In DNA, the CDR3 is TGTGCCATCAGTGAGTCTACGGGACTAGCGGGAGGGGCTAGCACAGATACGCAGTATTTT. Amino acids: CAISESTGLAGGASTDTQYF. The V and J genes are TRBV10-3 and TRBJ2-3, with 16 positions matching TRBD2. V was pared by 0 bases and J by 0 bases, with 6 bases of the junction left unmatched. The CDR3 loop spans 20 amino acids. Germline loops: CDR1 ENHRY, CDR2 SYGVKD.

This clone was seen just once. The chain employs TRBV27 and TRBJ1-2, with a tentative D call TRBD1 (6 bases). The CDR3 is 16 amino acids. CDR1 MNHEY and CDR2 SMNVEV come from the germline V gene (reference sequence). V was shortened by 2 bases and J by 5 bases, with 18 bases between the two germline ends. The CDR3 region has the DNA TGTGCCAGCAGTTTACGGGCTGCAGGGGTGTCGTATGGCTACACCTTC. Its translation is CASSLRAAGVSYGYTF.

The chain employs TRBV28 and TRBJ1-3, with TRBD1 as a possible D gene (6 bases). V was clipped by 5 bases and J by 0 bases, with 14 bases between them. This CDR3 comprises 16 residues. Per germline, CDR1 MDHEN and CDR2 SYDVKM. CDR3 protein: CASSTSGQYSGNTIYF. As DNA, the CDR3 is TGTGCCAGCAGTACCTCAGGACAGTACTCTGGAAACACCATATATTTT. The entire variable domain, with the rest obtained from reference TRBV28 and TRBJ1-3, is as follows: DVKVTQSSRYLVKRTGEKVFLECVQDMDHENMFWYRQDPGLGLRLIYFSYDVKMKEKGDIPEGYSVSREKKERFSLILESASTNQTSMYLCASSTSGQYSGNTIYFGEGSWLTVV.

A few counts support this clone. V is TRBV27 and J is TRBJ2-2; a possible D gene is TRBD2 (6 bases). V lost 10 bases, J lost 6 bases, and 18 bases lay in between. The germline V gene has CDR1 MNHEY and CDR2 SMNVEV (reference sequence). The CDR3 covers 14 residues. DNA for the CDR3: TGTGCCACTCGTCAAGGCGGCGGGGCCGGGGAGCTGTTTTTT. Translation: CATRQGGGAGELFF.

The CDR3 is CASSPTGVTGELFF. The DNA for the CDR3 is TGTGCCAGCAGCCCGACAGGGGTCACCGGGGAGCTGTTTTTT. The J gene is TRBJ2-2, the V gene TRBV7-9; 8 bases agree with TRBD1. This CDR3 has 14 amino acids. Unmatched junction bases numbered 3, after V lost 5 bases and J lost 4 bases. Germline V gene data show CDR1 as SEHNR and CDR2 as FQNEAQ (reference sequence).